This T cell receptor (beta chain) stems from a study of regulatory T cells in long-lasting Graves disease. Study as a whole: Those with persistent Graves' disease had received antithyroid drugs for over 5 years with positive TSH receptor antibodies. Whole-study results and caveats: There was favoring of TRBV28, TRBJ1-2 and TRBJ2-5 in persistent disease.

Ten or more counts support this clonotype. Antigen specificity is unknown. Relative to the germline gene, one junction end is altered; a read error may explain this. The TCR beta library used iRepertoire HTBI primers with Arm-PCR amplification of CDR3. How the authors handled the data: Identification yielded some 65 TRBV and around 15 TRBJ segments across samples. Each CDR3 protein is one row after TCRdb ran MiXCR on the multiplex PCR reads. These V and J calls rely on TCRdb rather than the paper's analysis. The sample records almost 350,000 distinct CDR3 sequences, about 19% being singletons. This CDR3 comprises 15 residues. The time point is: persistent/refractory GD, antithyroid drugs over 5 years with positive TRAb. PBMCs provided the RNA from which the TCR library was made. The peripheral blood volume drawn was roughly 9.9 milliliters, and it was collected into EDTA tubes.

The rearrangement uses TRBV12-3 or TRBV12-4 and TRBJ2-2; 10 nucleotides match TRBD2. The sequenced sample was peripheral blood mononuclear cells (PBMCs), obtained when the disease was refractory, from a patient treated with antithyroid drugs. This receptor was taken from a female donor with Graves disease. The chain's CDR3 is CTSRRSGGRAGELFF. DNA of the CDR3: TGTACCAGCAGGCGTAGCGGGGGGAGGGCCGGGGAGCTGTTTTTT.